This T cell receptor (beta chain) was recorded in a study of blood T cells in healthy people across ages. Germline V lookup: CDR1 MRHNA, CDR2 SNTAGT. The CDR3 is 13 residues long. V lost 2 bases and J lost 4, with 8 bases in between. This clonotype was counted only a few times. Its target is not known. Study-wide results and limits: Possibly, changes in expanded clonotypes were confounded because donor CMV status was unknown.

A second about 6 to 12 cycle PCR used barcoded and J-beta primers. TCRdb recomputed calls from the 5' RACE reads with MiXCR, one row per CDR3 protein. Altogether 650,000 to 700,000 distinct CDR3 sequences are present, roughly 32% being singletons, with the ten largest covering roughly 15%. The chain links TRBV6-4 to TRBJ1-1, with no clear D. Sequences were obtained from blood. The sequence came from a woman of 80 years or more in good health. This CDR3 is CASSDRIGTEAFF. The CDR3 bases are TGTGCCAGCAGTGACAGGATCGGCACTGAAGCTTTCTTT.